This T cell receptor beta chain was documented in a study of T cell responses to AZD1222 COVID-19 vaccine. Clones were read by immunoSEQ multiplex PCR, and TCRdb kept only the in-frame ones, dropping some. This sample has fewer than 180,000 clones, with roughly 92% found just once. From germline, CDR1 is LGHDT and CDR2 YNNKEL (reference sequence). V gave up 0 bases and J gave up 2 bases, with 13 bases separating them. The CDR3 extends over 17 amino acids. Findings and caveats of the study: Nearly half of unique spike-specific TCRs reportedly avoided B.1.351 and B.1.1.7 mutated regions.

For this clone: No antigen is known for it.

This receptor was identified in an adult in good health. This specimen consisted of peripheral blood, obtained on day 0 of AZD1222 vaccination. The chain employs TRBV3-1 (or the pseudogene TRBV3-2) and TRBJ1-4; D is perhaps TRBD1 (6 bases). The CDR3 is CASSQDHFRGTNEKLFF. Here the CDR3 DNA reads TGTGCCAGCAGCCAAGATCACTTCAGGGGCACTAATGAAAAACTGTTTTTT.